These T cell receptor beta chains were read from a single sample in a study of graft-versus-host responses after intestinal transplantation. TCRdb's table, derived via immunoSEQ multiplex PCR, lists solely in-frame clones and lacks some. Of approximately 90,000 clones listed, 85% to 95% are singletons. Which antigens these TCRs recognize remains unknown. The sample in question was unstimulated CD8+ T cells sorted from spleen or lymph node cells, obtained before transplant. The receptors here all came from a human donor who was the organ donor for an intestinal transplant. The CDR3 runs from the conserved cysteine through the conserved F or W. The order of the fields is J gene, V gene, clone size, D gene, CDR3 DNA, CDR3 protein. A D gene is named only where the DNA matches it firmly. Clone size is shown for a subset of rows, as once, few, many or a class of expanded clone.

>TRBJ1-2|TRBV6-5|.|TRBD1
TGTGCCGTCCACACAGGGGGCTATGGCTACACCTTC
CAVHTGGYGYTF
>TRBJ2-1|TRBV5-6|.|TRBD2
TGTGCCAGCAGCATCGGACTAGCCGGGACGGTGGATGAGCAGTTCTTC
CASSIGLAGTVDEQFF
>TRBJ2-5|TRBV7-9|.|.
TGTGCCAGCAGCGGTGATGGGAGCCAAGAGACCCAGTACTTC
CASSGDGSQETQYF
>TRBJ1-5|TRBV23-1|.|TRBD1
TGCGCCAGCGGGACAGGGCTGGGCAATCAGCCCCAGCATTTT
CASGTGLGNQPQHF
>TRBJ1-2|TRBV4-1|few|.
TGCGCCAGCAGCCTACGACTAAACTATGGCTACACCTTC
CASSLRLNYGYTF
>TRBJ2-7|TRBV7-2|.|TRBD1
TGTGCCAGCAGCTTAGAGAGGTTGACAGGGGGGGAGGAGCAGTACTTC
CASSLERLTGGEEQYF
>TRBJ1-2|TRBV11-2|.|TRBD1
TGTGCCAGCAGCTTTTGGGACAGGGAGCACTATGGCTACACCTTC
CASSFWDREHYGYTF
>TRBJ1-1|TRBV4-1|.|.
TGCGCCAGCGGTCAGGGTATCGATGAAGCTTTCTTT
CASGQGIDEAFF
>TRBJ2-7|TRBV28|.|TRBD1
TGTGCCAGCAGTTTAAGGGGGCGCCCCTACGAGCAGTACTTC
CASSLRGRPYEQYF
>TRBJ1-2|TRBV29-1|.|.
TGCAGCGTTGGGTCCCAGGGGTATTATGGCTACACCTTC
CSVGSQGYYGYTF
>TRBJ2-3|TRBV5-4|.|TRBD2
TGTGCCAGCAGCGAGACTAGCGGGGCGGTAGATACGCAGTATTTT
CASSETSGAVDTQYF
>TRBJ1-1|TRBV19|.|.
TGTGCCAGTAGAGGAGTCCTGAGGGGGGGCTTCAGACAGGTAGGAGGTCGGACTGAAGCTTTCTTT
CASRGVLRGGFRQVGGRTEAFF
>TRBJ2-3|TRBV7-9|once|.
TGTGCCAGCAGCTTAGTCCCCCTGCTGGTAGCAACAGATACGCAGTATTTT
CASSLVPLLVATDTQYF
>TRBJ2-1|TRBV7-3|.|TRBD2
TGTGCCAGCAGCTCCGGGACTAGCGAGGCCTCCTACAATGAGCAGTTCTTC
CASSSGTSEASYNEQFF
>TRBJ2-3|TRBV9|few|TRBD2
TGTGCCAGCAGCCCTAGCGGGGGCCAAGATACGCAGTATTTT
CASSPSGGQDTQYF
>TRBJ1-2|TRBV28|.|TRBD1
TGTGCCAGCAGTTTATTTCCCGGGACAGGGTACGACTATGGCTACACCTTC
CASSLFPGTGYDYGYTF
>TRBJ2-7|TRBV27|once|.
TGTGCCAGCAGTTTATCGTCCCCCTACGAGCAGTACTTC
CASSLSSPYEQYF
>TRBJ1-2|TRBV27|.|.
TGTGCCAGCAGTTTGGGCAGGGAGGTCACTAACTATGGCTACACCTTC
CASSLGREVTNYGYTF
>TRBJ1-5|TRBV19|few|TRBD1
TGTGCCAGTAGTATTCTGGGACAGGATGACCATAGCAATCAGCCCCAGCATTTT
CASSILGQDDHSNQPQHF
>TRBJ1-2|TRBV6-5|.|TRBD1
TGTGCCAGCAGTTACTCAGAGGGGGCTAGCGGCTACACCTTC
CASSYSEGASGYTF
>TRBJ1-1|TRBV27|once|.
TGTGCCAGCAGTTGGGGGGGGGATAGTGAAGCTTTCTTT
CASSWGGDSEAFF
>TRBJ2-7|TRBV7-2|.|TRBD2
TGTGCCAGCAGCTTAGTTGGAGCGGGGGACTACGAGCAGTACTTC
CASSLVGAGDYEQYF
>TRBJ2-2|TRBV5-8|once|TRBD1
TGTGCCAGCAGCGACAGGGTGGACACCGGGGAGCTGTTTTTT
CASSDRVDTGELFF
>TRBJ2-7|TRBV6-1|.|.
TGTGCCAGCAGCCTGGGGGGGGCGGGGTACGAGCAGTACTTC
CASSLGGAGYEQYF
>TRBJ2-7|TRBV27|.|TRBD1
TGTGCCAGCAGTCCCTCTACCGGGACAGAGACCTACGAGCAGTACTTC
CASSPSTGTETYEQYF
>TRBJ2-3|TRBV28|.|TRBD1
TGTGCCAGTGGGACAGGGGAGACAGATACGCAGTATTTT
CASGTGETDTQYF
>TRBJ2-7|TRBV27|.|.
TGTGCCAGCAGTTTGTCCTACTCCTACGAGCAGTACTTC
CASSLSYSYEQYF
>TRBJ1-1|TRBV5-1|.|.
TGCGCCAGCAGCTTAGAGAGCAACACTGAAGCTTTCTTT
CASSLESNTEAFF
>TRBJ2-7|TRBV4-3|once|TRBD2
TGCGCCAGCAGCCAAGCCACGAGCGGGGGACCCTCCTACGAGCAGTACTTC
CASSQATSGGPSYEQYF
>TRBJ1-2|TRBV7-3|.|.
TGTGCCAGCAGCTTATCCGGGGGCTATGGCTACACCTTC
CASSLSGGYGYTF
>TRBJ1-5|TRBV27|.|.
TGTGCCAGCGGAACTAGAGGTGTGGGGGGGGGCAATCAGCCCCAGCATTTT
CASGTRGVGGGNQPQHF
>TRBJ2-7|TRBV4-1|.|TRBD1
TGCGCCAGCAGCCCGGCCCAGGGGGCCCGGGAGCAGTACTTC
CASSPAQGAREQYF
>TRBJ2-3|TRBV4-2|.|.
TGTGCCAGCAGCCAGGGAAAGGGCTACGGGGGGCACACGTTCACAGATACGCAGTATTTT
CASSQGKGYGGHTFTDTQYF
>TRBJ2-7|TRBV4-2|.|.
TGTGCCAGCAGCCCGGAATTGGGGAGCTACGAGCAGTACTTC
CASSPELGSYEQYF
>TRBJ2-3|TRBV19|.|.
TGTGCCAGTAGTAATATTCGGGGGGCTGATCGAGATACGCAGTATTTT
CASSNIRGADRDTQYF